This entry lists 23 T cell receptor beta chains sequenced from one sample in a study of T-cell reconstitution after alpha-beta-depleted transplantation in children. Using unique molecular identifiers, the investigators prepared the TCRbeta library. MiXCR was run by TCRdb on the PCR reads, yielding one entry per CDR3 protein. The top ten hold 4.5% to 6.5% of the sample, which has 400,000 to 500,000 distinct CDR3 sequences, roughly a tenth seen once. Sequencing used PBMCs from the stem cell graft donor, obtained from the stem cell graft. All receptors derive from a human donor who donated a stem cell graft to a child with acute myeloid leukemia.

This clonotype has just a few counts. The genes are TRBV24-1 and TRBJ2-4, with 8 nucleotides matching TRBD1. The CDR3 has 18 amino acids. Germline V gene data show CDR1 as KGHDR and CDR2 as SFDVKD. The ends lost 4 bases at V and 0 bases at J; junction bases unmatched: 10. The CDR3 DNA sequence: TGTGCCACCAGTGAAAGCCATCCGGGACAGGTAGCCAAAAACATTCAGTACTTC. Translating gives CATSESHPGQVAKNIQYF.

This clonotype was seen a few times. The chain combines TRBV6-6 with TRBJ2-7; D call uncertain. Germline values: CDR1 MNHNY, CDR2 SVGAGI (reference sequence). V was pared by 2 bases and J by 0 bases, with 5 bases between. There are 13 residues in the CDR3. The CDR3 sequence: CASSYDNSYEQYV. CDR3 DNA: TGTGCCAGCAGTTACGACAACTCCTACGAGCAGTACGTC.

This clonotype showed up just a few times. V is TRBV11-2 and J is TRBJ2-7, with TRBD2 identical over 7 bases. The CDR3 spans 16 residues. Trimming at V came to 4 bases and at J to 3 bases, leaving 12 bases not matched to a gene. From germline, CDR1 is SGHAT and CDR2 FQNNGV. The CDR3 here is CASSSHGLAALYEQYF. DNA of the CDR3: TGTGCCAGCAGCTCCCACGGGCTAGCGGCTCTCTACGAGCAGTACTTC.

CDR3 loop: CASSYGQTGSGNTIYF. The CDR3 region has the DNA TGTGCCAGCAGTTACGGACAGACGGGTTCTGGAAACACCATATATTTT. The chain links TRBV12-3 or TRBV12-4 to TRBJ1-3; tentatively, D is TRBD1 (6 bases). The length of the CDR3 is 16 residues. Trimming shortened V by 4 bases and J by 1 base, and 14 bases separated the two germline ends.

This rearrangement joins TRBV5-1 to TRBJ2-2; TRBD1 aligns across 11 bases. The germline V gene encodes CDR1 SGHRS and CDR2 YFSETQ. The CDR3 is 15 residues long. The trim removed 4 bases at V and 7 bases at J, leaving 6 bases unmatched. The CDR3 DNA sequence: TGCGCCAGCAGCCAACGGACAGGGGGCGGCGGGGAGCTGTTTTTT. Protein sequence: CASSQRTGGGGELFF. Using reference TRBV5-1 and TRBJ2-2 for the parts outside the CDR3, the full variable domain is KAGVTQTPRYLIKTRGQQVTLSCSPISGHRSVSWYQQTPGQGLQFLFEYFSETQRNKGNFPGRFSGRQFSNSRSEMNVSTLELGDSALYLCASSQRTGGGGELFFGEGSRLTVL.

The CDR3, as DNA: TGTGCCAGCAGCTTAGTTGGAGGGGCGAGCAATGAGCAGTTCTTC. Its translation: CASSLVGGASNEQFF. The V call is TRBV11-2, the J call TRBJ2-1; tentative D call: TRBD2 (6 bases). This CDR3 comprises 15 residues. Germline V lookup: CDR1 SGHAT, CDR2 FQNNGV. Trimming cost V 1 base and J 6 bases, with 13 bases left between them.

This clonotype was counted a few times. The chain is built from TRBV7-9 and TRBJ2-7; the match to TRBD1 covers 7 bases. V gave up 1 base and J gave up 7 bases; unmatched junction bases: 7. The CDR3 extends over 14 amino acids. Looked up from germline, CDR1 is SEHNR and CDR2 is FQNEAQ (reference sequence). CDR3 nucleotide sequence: TGTGCCAGCAGCTTAGAAGGGACAGCCACTGAGCAGTACTTC. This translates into CASSLEGTATEQYF. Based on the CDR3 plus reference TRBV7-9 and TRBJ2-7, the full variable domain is DTGVSQNPRHKITKRGQNVTFRCDPISEHNRLYWYRQTLGQGPEFLTYFQNEAQLEKSRLLSDRFSAERPKGSFSTLEIQRTEQGDSAMYLCASSLEGTATEQYFGPGTRLTVT.

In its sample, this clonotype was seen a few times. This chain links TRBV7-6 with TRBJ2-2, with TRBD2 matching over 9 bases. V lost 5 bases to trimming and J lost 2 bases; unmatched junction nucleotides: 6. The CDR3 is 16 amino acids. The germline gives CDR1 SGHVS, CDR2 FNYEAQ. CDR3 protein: CASSIRLAANTGELFF. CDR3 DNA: TGTGCCAGCAGCATCAGACTAGCGGCAAACACCGGGGAGCTGTTTTTT. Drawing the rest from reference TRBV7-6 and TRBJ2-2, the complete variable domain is GAGVSQSPRYKVTKRGQDVALRCDPISGHVSLYWYRQALGQGPEFLTYFNYEAQQDKSGLPNDRFSAERPEGSISTLTIQRTEQRDSAMYRCASSIRLAANTGELFFGEGSRLTVL.

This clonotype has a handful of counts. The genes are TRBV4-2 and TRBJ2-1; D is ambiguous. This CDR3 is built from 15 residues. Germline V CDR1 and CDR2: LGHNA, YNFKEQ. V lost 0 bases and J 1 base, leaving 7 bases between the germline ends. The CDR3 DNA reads TGTGCCAGCAGCCAAGACCCCAGGTCCTACAATGAGCAGTTCTTC. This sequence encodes CASSQDPRSYNEQFF.

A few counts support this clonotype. CDR3: CASRVTATDTQYF. Written as DNA, the CDR3 is TGTGCCAGCAGGGTGACAGCCACAGATACGCAGTATTTT. This rearrangement joins TRBV2 to TRBJ2-3; TRBD1 might be the D (5 bases). This CDR3 comprises 13 residues. Germline values: CDR1 SNHLY, CDR2 FYNNEI. The V and J ends lost 6 bases and 2 bases respectively, with 9 bases between them.

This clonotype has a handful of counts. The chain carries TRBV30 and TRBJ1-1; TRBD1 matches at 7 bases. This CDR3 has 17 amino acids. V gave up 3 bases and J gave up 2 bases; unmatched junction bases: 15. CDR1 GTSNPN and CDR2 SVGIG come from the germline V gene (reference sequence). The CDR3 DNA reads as TGTGCCTGGAGCGCCGTAGGGGGCGCGAGGACCAACACTGAAGCTTTCTTT. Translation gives CAWSAVGGARTNTEAFF.

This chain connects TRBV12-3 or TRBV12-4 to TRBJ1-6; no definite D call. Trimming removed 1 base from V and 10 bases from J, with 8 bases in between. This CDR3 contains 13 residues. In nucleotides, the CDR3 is TGTGCCAGCAGTTTAGGCCCTAGGTCACCCCTCCACTTT. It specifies CASSLGPRSPLHF.

Written as DNA, the CDR3 is TGTGCCAGCAGTTCTCACATAATCGGGACACATCAGCAGAGCTCTGGAAACACCATATATTTT. Its translation: CASSSHIIGTHQQSSGNTIYF. The chain recombines TRBV6-2 or TRBV6-3 with TRBJ1-3, with D possibly TRBD1 on 6 matching bases. Trimming cost V 4 bases and J 0 bases, with 28 bases left between them. Germline values: CDR1 MNHEY, CDR2 SVGEGT. CDR3 length: 21 amino acids.

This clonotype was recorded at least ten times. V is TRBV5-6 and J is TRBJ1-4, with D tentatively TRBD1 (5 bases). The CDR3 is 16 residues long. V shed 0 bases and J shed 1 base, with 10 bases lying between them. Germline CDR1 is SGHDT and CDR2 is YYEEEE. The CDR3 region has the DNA TGTGCCAGCAGCTTGGCAGGGCGGAGAACTAATGAAAAACTGTTTTTT. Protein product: CASSLAGRRTNEKLFF.

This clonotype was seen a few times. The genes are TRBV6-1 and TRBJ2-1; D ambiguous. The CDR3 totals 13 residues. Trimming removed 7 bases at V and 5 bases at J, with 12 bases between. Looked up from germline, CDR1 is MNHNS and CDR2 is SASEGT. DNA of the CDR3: TGTGCCAGCATGGAACCACCGAACAATGAGCAGTTCTTC. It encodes CASMEPPNNEQFF.

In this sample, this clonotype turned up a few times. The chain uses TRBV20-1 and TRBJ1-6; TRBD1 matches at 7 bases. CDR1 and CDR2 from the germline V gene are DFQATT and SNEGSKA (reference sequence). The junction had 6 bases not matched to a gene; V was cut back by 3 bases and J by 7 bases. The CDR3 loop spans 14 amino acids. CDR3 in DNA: TGCAGTGCTAGCCGAGACAGGGAGAATTCACCCCTCCACTTT. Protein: CSASRDRENSPLHF.

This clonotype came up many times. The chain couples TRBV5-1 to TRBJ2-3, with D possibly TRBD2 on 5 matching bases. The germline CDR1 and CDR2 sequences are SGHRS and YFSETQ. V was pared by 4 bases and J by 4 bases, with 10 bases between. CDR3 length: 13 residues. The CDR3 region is CASSPGYADTQYF. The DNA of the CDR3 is TGCGCCAGCAGCCCGGGGTACGCAGATACGCAGTATTTT.

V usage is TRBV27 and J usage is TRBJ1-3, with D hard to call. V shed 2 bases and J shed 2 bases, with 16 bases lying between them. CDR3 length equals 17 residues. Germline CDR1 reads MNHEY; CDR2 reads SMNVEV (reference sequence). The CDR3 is CASSLTSPGLPGNTIYF. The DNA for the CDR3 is TGTGCCAGCAGTTTAACCTCGCCAGGACTCCCTGGAAACACCATATATTTT.

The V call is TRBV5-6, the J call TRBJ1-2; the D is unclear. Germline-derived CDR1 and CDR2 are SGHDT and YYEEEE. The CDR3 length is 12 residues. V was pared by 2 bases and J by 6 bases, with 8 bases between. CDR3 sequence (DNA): TGTGCCAGCAGCTTTGGAGGGAATGGCTACACCTTC. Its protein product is CASSFGGNGYTF.

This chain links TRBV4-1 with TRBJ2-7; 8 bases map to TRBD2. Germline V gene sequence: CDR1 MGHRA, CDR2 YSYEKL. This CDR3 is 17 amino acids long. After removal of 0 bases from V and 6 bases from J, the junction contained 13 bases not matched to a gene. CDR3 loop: CASSQDAPSGFDFEQYF. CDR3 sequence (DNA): TGCGCCAGCAGCCAAGATGCCCCTAGCGGGTTTGATTTCGAGCAGTACTTC.

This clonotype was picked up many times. CDR3 residues: CSVGRQGHGYTF. The CDR3 DNA follows: TGCAGCGTTGGCCGTCAGGGCCATGGCTACACCTTC. This chain connects TRBV29-1 to TRBJ1-2; tentatively, D is TRBD1 (5 bases). This CDR3 contains 12 residues. Germline loops: CDR1 SQVTM, CDR2 ANQGSEA. The ends were cut back, 4 bases at V and 6 bases at J, with 12 bases in the middle.

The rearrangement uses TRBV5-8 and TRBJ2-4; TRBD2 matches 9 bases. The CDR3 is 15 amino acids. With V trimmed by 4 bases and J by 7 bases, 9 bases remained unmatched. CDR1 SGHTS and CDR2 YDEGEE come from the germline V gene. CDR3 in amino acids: CASSLNRLAVNIQYF. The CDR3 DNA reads TGTGCCAGCAGCCTGAACCGACTAGCGGTGAACATTCAGTACTTC.

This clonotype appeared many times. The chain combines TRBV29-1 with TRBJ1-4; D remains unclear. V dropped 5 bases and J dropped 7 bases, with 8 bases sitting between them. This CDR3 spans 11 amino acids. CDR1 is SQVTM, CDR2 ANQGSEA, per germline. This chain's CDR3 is CSVREGEKLFF. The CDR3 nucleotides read TGCAGCGTTCGAGAAGGTGAAAAACTGTTTTTT.